One and the same sample provided the 10 T cell receptor beta chains below, sequenced in a study of cytomegalovirus exposure and HLA in healthy donors. Here immunoSEQ multiplex PCR was the method, and the copy in TCRdb shows in-frame clones only, minus some. The sample contains tens of thousands of clones, over 95% of which appear only once. Sample: PBMCs. These receptors were taken from a woman under 30 in good health and CMV-seropositive.

This chain links TRBV12-5 with TRBJ2-1; D not certain. In germline, CDR1 is LGHNT, CDR2 FRNRAP. The CDR3 runs 15 residues. The V end was cut by 4 bases, the J end by 4 bases, with 14 bases between. CDR3 protein: CASGSSRSTYNEQFF. Here the CDR3 DNA reads TGTGCTAGTGGTTCAAGCCGTTCGACATACAATGAGCAGTTCTTC.

This clone has a single count. The DNA of the CDR3 is TGTGCCAGCAGCTCGGCGAACACCGGGGAGCTGTTTTTT. This translates into CASSSANTGELFF. The V and J genes are TRBV11-2 and TRBJ2-2; D uncertain. Germline V CDR1 and CDR2: SGHAT, FQNNGV. The CDR3 totals 13 residues. V was cut by 4 bases and J by 0 bases, with 3 bases left in between.

The chain carries TRBV7-9 and TRBJ2-3, with 14 bases aligning to TRBD2. CDR1 is SEHNR, CDR2 FQNEAQ, per germline (reference sequence). V was clipped by 3 bases and J by 9 bases; unmatched bases: 5. This CDR3 has 15 residues. Here the CDR3 reads CASSFGLAGGGTQYF. Here the CDR3 DNA reads TGTGCCAGCAGCTTTGGACTAGCGGGAGGTGGAACGCAGTATTTT.

This clone came up once. V and J are TRBV10-1 and TRBJ2-7; weak D call: TRBD2 (7 bases). Germline V lookup: CDR1 WNHNN, CDR2 SYGVQD (reference sequence). V lost 10 bases and J lost 3, with 22 bases in between. CDR3 length: 15 amino acids. The CDR3: CATNRGGPTNYEQYF. The CDR3 nucleotides read TGCGCCACCAATAGGGGGGGACCGACGAACTACGAGCAGTACTTC.

J is TRBJ2-4 and V is TRBV6-5; 10 nucleotides agree with TRBD1. Per the germline V gene, CDR1 is MNHEY and CDR2 is SVGAGI. Trimming removed 6 bases from V and 9 bases from J; junction bases left unmatched: 5. The CDR3 runs 13 residues. The CDR3 is CASRTGGWGIQYF. The CDR3 DNA is TGTGCCAGCAGGACAGGGGGCTGGGGCATTCAGTACTTC.

The rearrangement joins TRBV5-6 to TRBJ2-1; 9 bases are shared with TRBD2. After removal of 0 bases from V and 0 bases from J, the junction contained 4 bases not matched to a gene. Germline V CDR1 and CDR2: SGHDT, YYEEEE. The CDR3 covers 17 residues. The CDR3 nucleotides are TGTGCCAGCAGCTTGGCGGGTAGCGGGAGCTCCTACAATGAGCAGTTCTTC. As protein: CASSLAGSGSSYNEQFF.

The V gene is TRBV11-3, the J gene TRBJ1-1, with D possibly matching TRBD1 (6 bases). Deletions cut 0 bases from V and 0 bases from J, with 17 bases between. The CDR3 loop spans 18 amino acids. Per the germline V gene, CDR1 is SGHNT and CDR2 is YENEEA. CDR3 protein: CASSLEGQLIPMNTEAFF. The CDR3 DNA follows: TGTGCCAGCAGCTTAGAAGGACAGCTAATCCCCATGAACACTGAAGCTTTCTTT.

This sequence joins TRBV5-5 and TRBJ1-1; D is perhaps TRBD1 (5 bases). This CDR3 is built from 14 residues. Per germline, CDR1 SGHKS and CDR2 YYEKEE (reference sequence). The V gene lost 1 base and the J gene lost 1 base, with 8 bases spanning the gap. The CDR3 DNA follows: TGTGCCAGCAGCTTGCGGGGGGGGAACACTGAAGCTTTCTTT. Protein sequence: CASSLRGGNTEAFF.

The rearrangement joins TRBV30 to TRBJ1-2; D not certain. The germline V and J ends were trimmed by 8 bases and 8 bases, with 21 bases remaining between them. This CDR3 is 13 amino acids long. From germline, CDR1 is GTSNPN and CDR2 SVGIG (reference sequence). This CDR3 reads CARDARGGVGYTF. CDR3 nucleotide sequence: TGTGCCCGAGATGCTAGAGGTGGAGTCGGCTACACCTTC.

This chain links TRBV5-8 with TRBJ2-7; 11 nucleotides match TRBD1. CDR3 length equals 15 residues. V lost 3 bases and J lost 3; bases outside the gene matches: 5. Germline V gene data show CDR1 as SGHTS and CDR2 as YDEGEE. The CDR3, as DNA: TGTGCCAGCAGCTCGAGGACAGGGGGCATCTACGAGCAGTACTTC. It yields the protein CASSSRTGGIYEQYF.